This entry concerns a single T cell receptor beta chain. cDNA came from approximately 0.5 to 1 ug RNA primed by random hexamers. TCR beta CDR3 was amplified by immunoSEQ covering 54 Vbeta and 13 Jbeta. TCRdb called the immunoSEQ multiplex PCR reads again in MiXCR, with one record for every CDR3 protein. The table lists around 77,000 distinct CDR3 sequences, 95% to 96% of them singletons, with 0.11% in the top ten. The sample originates from a study of CD8 T cells in Susac syndrome. Germline CDR1 reads MNHEY; CDR2 reads SVGAGI. V dropped 2 bases and J dropped 8 bases, with 12 bases sitting between them. There are 13 residues in the CDR3.

Sequencing input: CD4+ T cells from PBMCs. This sequence originates from a human donor with multiple sclerosis. J is TRBJ1-2 and V is TRBV6-5, with no clear D. The DNA for the CDR3 is TGTGCCAGCAGTTACACGGACGTTGGGGGCTACACCTTC. This sequence encodes CASSYTDVGGYTF.